Presented here are 27 T cell receptor beta chains from one specimen sequenced in a study of blood T cell repertoires in COVID-19. TCRdb keeps only in-frame clones here, not all; method: immunoSEQ multiplex PCR. The sample has about 430,000 clones; 85% to 90% are singletons. Sequenced sample: PBMCs or T cells enriched from blood (not recorded which). The receptors here all came from a man aged 25 to 45 who had recovered from COVID-19.

Remarks on this clone: A read error may produce the germline difference seen at one junction end. V is TRBV5-3 and J is TRBJ1-5, with TRBD1 as a possible D gene (6 bases). TRBV5-3 falls under the ORF class, with uncertain function. The CDR3 is 14 amino acids. DNA of the CDR3: TGTGTCAGAAGCCCAACCGGACAGAATCAGCCCCAGCATTTT. Translating gives CVRSPTGQNQPQHF.

The chain couples TRBV2 to TRBJ2-1; 10 bases fit TRBD2. Germline values: CDR1 SNHLY, CDR2 FYNNEI. CDR3 length: 14 residues. Trimming removed 8 bases from V and 10 bases from J; junction bases left unmatched: 11. The CDR3 is CASSSGSQRGEQFF. The CDR3 DNA sequence: TGTGCCAGCTCTAGCGGGAGTCAACGGGGAGAGCAGTTCTTC. Complete variable domain (other parts from reference TRBV2 and TRBJ2-1): EPEVTQTPSHQVTQMGQEVILRCVPISNHLYFYWYRQILGQKVEFLVSFYNNEISEKSEIFDDQFSVERPDGSNFTLKIRSTKLEDSAMYFCASSSGSQRGEQFFGPGTRLTVL.

The chain couples TRBV30 to TRBJ1-5; 9 bases are shared with TRBD1. Trimming took 0 bases from V and 5 from J; bases not matched to a gene: 8. The germline gives CDR1 GTSNPN, CDR2 SVGIG (reference sequence). CDR3 length: 16 residues. CDR3: CAWSVGQGKIYQPQHF. CDR3 bases: TGTGCCTGGAGTGTAGGACAGGGGAAAATTTATCAGCCCCAGCATTTT.

A remark on this clone: Distinct nucleotide sequences in the sample also encode this CDR3. V gene TRBV6-5 combines with J gene TRBJ1-1, with 9 bases aligning to TRBD1. V lost 6 bases to trimming and J lost 3 bases; unmatched junction nucleotides: 2. Germline-derived CDR1 and CDR2 are MNHEY and SVGAGI. The CDR3 has 13 amino acids. CDR3 residues: CASSWDRDTEAFF. In nucleotides, the CDR3 is TGTGCCAGCAGCTGGGACAGGGACACTGAAGCTTTCTTT.

This chain uses TRBV9 with TRBJ2-7; D is perhaps TRBD2 (6 bases). The germline gives CDR1 SGDLS, CDR2 YYNGEE. V was clipped by 2 bases and J by 7 bases, with 13 bases between them. CDR3 length equals 13 residues. CDR3 sequence: CASSVLDRGEQYF. The CDR3 DNA follows: TGTGCCAGCAGCGTCCTCGACCGGGGGGAGCAGTACTTC.

The chain employs TRBV5-1 and TRBJ1-1; no firm D call. The CDR3 has 11 amino acids. The ends were cut back, 6 bases at V and 6 bases at J, with 9 bases in the middle. Germline assignment: CDR1 SGHRS and CDR2 YFSETQ. CDR3: CASKAGPEAFF. CDR3 in DNA: TGCGCCAGCAAGGCGGGCCCTGAAGCTTTCTTT.

This clone showed up just once. The chain links TRBV7-8 to TRBJ1-1, with D possibly matching TRBD1 (6 bases). Germline CDR1 is SGHVS and CDR2 is FQNEAQ. The V gene lost 3 bases and the J gene lost 5 bases, with 13 bases spanning the gap. There are 14 residues in the CDR3. Here the CDR3 reads CASSFSGVGTEAFF. CDR3 nucleotides: TGTGCCAGCAGCTTTTCAGGGGTGGGTACTGAAGCTTTCTTT.

This chain uses TRBV7-8 with TRBJ1-5, with D tentatively TRBD1 (5 bases). This CDR3 is 13 amino acids long. The germline V gene has CDR1 SGHVS and CDR2 FQNEAQ. V was pared by 5 bases and J by 9 bases, with 14 bases between. The CDR3 coding sequence is TGTGCCAGCAGCCCCCAGGGTTTTCCGCCCCAGCATTTT. This gives the protein CASSPQGFPPQHF.

This chain uses TRBV27 with TRBJ1-4; D is uncertain. V shed 5 bases and J shed 4 bases, with 8 bases lying between them. The CDR3 has 13 amino acids. From germline, CDR1 is MNHEY and CDR2 SMNVEV (reference sequence). The DNA of the CDR3 is TGTGCCAGCAGTCCGGAGAGTAATGAAAAACTGTTTTTT. As protein: CASSPESNEKLFF.

The chain recombines TRBV28 with TRBJ1-4, with 7 bases matching TRBD1. Germline CDR1 and CDR2: MDHEN and SYDVKM. With V trimmed by 4 bases and J by 7 bases, 6 bases remained unmatched. The CDR3 loop spans 14 amino acids. CDR3 protein: CASSSGGVGEKLFF. In DNA form, the CDR3 reads TGTGCCAGCAGTTCAGGGGGAGTGGGTGAAAAACTGTTTTTT. Based on the CDR3 plus reference TRBV28 and TRBJ1-4, the full variable domain is DVKVTQSSRYLVKRTGEKVFLECVQDMDHENMFWYRQDPGLGLRLIYFSYDVKMKEKGDIPEGYSVSREKKERFSLILESASTNQTSMYLCASSSGGVGEKLFFGSGTQLSVL.

The rearrangement links TRBV27 to TRBJ2-1; TRBD1 agrees at 7 bases. The CDR3 contains 15 residues. Germline V lookup: CDR1 MNHEY, CDR2 SMNVEV (reference sequence). V shed 10 bases, J shed 8 bases, and the junction held 17 bases outside the gene matches. This CDR3 reads CATSDRTPREDEQFF. The CDR3 bases are TGTGCCACCTCGGACAGGACCCCTCGTGAGGATGAGCAGTTCTTC.

V usage is TRBV28 and J usage is TRBJ2-1; 14 bases agree with TRBD2. J gave up 2 bases and V 5 bases, and 14 bases lay outside the gene matches. The CDR3 covers 20 residues. Germline V gene sequence: CDR1 MDHEN, CDR2 SYDVKM. CDR3 in DNA: TGTGCCAGCAGTCCCTTGACTAGCGGGAGGGGAACTCGTACCTACAATGAGCAGTTCTTC. Encoded protein: CASSPLTSGRGTRTYNEQFF. The full variable domain, in which reference TRBV28 and TRBJ2-1 provide the parts outside the CDR3, is DVKVTQSSRYLVKRTGEKVFLECVQDMDHENMFWYRQDPGLGLRLIYFSYDVKMKEKGDIPEGYSVSREKKERFSLILESASTNQTSMYLCASSPLTSGRGTRTYNEQFFGPGTRLTVL.

The rearrangement joins TRBV4-2 to TRBJ2-7; possible D gene TRBD1, 5 bases. The CDR3 contains 16 residues. Trimming pared 2 bases from V and 0 bases from J, leaving 14 bases between. The germline CDR1 and CDR2 sequences are LGHNA and YNFKEQ. The CDR3 DNA reads as TGTGCCAGCAGCCAAATCCAGGGCTTTCCCTCCTACGAGCAGTACTTC. This encodes CASSQIQGFPSYEQYF.

The gene calls are TRBV4-2 and TRBJ1-5, with a tentative D call TRBD1 (5 bases). Germline V gene lookup returns CDR1 LGHNA and CDR2 YNFKEQ. The CDR3 is 19 residues long. The V gene lost 0 bases and the J gene lost 3 bases, with 21 bases spanning the gap. Here the CDR3 reads CASSQDFVMGQRVNQPQHF. The CDR3 region has the DNA TGTGCCAGCAGCCAAGATTTTGTAATGGGGCAAAGAGTCAATCAGCCCCAGCATTTT.

The gene calls are TRBV9 and TRBJ2-2; 10 bases align to TRBD2. With V trimmed by 3 bases and J by 0 bases, 2 bases remained unmatched. The CDR3 is 16 residues long. Germline V gene lookup returns CDR1 SGDLS and CDR2 YYNGEE. The CDR3 here is CASSATSGANTGELFF. For the CDR3, the DNA is TGTGCCAGCAGCGCTACTAGCGGGGCGAACACCGGGGAGCTGTTTTTT.

Remarks on this clone: A junction end diverges from the germline sequence, so it may reflect a read error. The chain couples TRBV7-9 to TRBJ2-1, with TRBD2 matching 11 bases. CDR1 SEHNR and CDR2 FQNEAQ come from the germline V gene (reference sequence). The CDR3 consists of 15 residues. The CDR3, as DNA: TGTGCCAGCAGCCTAGCGGGAGGAAACTACAATGAGCAGTTCTTC. As protein: CASSLAGGNYNEQFF.

This chain links TRBV5-6 with TRBJ1-2, with no clear D. The CDR3 runs to 15 residues. V lost 4 bases and J lost 0, with 13 bases in between. CDR1 is SGHDT and CDR2 is YYEEEE in the germline V gene. CDR3 coding DNA: TGTGCCAGCAGCCCGGCAGGAAAAGCTAACTATGGCTACACCTTC. It is translated as CASSPAGKANYGYTF.

The J gene is TRBJ1-5, the V gene TRBV28; no definite D call. The CDR3 is 13 amino acids. Germline V gene lookup returns CDR1 MDHEN and CDR2 SYDVKM. V lost 7 bases to trimming and J lost 4 bases, with 11 bases between them. CDR3 coding DNA: TGTGCCAGCAATGGTCAAGAGAATCAGCCCCAGCATTTT. Its translation is CASNGQENQPQHF.

The chain carries TRBV6-5 and TRBJ2-5; tentative D call: TRBD2 (5 bases). V lost 0 bases and J lost 5, with 10 bases in between. Germline-derived CDR1 and CDR2 are MNHEY and SVGAGI. The CDR3 is 14 amino acids. CDR3 sequence reads: CASSYSRGPETQYF. The CDR3 nucleotides read TGTGCCAGCAGTTACTCGAGAGGGCCGGAGACCCAGTACTTC.

The V and J genes are TRBV5-1 and TRBJ1-6; D is possibly TRBD1 (5 bases). Trimming shortened V by 0 bases and J by 7 bases, and 11 bases separated the two germline ends. The CDR3 contains 15 residues. From germline, CDR1 is SGHRS and CDR2 YFSETQ. This chain's CDR3 is CASSLDRLPNSPLHF. The CDR3 coding sequence is TGCGCCAGCAGCTTGGACAGGTTACCAAATTCACCCCTCCACTTT.

The chain's CDR3 is CSVLPNEQFF. For the CDR3, the DNA is TGCAGCGTACTACCCAATGAGCAGTTCTTC. The chain uses TRBV29-1 and TRBJ2-1; D not resolved. The germline gives CDR1 SQVTM, CDR2 ANQGSEA. V gave up 6 bases and J gave up 6 bases, with 6 bases separating them. This CDR3 region has 10 residues.

V is TRBV3-1 (or the pseudogene TRBV3-2) and J is TRBJ2-1; 9 bases are a match to TRBD2. After removal of 5 bases from V and 2 bases from J, the junction contained 7 bases not matched to a gene. This CDR3 is 16 amino acids long. Looked up from germline, CDR1 is LGHDT and CDR2 is YNNKEL (reference sequence). The CDR3 reads CASSTLAGVPYNEQFF. CDR3 nucleotides: TGTGCCAGCAGCACCTTAGCGGGAGTACCCTACAATGAGCAGTTCTTC.

The chain carries TRBV19 and TRBJ1-2; D is unresolved. CDR3 length: 14 residues. V gave up 3 bases and J gave up 4 bases, with 12 bases separating them. CDR1 and CDR2 from the germline V gene are LNHDA and SQIVND (reference sequence). The CDR3 bases are TGTGCCAGTAGTATCGTCAGTCCTGTCTATGGCTACACCTTC. This translates into CASSIVSPVYGYTF. Using reference TRBV19 and TRBJ1-2 for the parts outside the CDR3, the full variable domain is DGGITQSPKYLFRKEGQNVTLSCEQNLNHDAMYWYRQDPGQGLRLIYYSQIVNDFQKGDIAEGYSVSREKKESFPLTVTSAQKNPTAFYLCASSIVSPVYGYTFGSGTRLTVV.

V is TRBV9 and J is TRBJ2-1; TRBD2 matches at 12 bases. The CDR3 totals 15 residues. Trimming removed 3 bases from V and 5 bases from J; junction bases left unmatched: 3. In germline, CDR1 is SGDLS, CDR2 YYNGEE. The CDR3: CASSAWTSGDNEQFF. CDR3 in DNA: TGTGCCAGCAGCGCGTGGACTAGCGGGGACAATGAGCAGTTCTTC.

V and J are TRBV6-5 and TRBJ1-5; maybe TRBD1 (5 bases). Germline V gives CDR1 MNHEY, CDR2 SVGAGI. The V end was cut by 5 bases, the J end by 7 bases, with 18 bases between. CDR3 length equals 15 residues. CDR3 nucleotide sequence: TGTGCCAGCAGTCCCTCCCGGGGGTTGGGACAGCCCCAGCATTTT. It specifies CASSPSRGLGQPQHF.

V usage is TRBV6-6 and J usage is TRBJ1-5, with D possibly matching TRBD1 (5 bases). V was shortened by 6 bases and J by 3 bases, with 15 bases between the two germline ends. The length of the CDR3 is 15 residues. Per the germline V gene, CDR1 is MNHNY and CDR2 is SVGAGI (reference sequence). The CDR3 spells CASSPSGGFNQPQHF. CDR3 DNA sequence: TGTGCCAGCAGCCCATCGGGGGGTTTCAATCAGCCCCAGCATTTT.

The J gene is TRBJ1-3, the V gene TRBV28; the match to TRBD1 covers 7 bases. Per the germline V gene, CDR1 is MDHEN and CDR2 is SYDVKM. Losses at the gene ends were 6 bases for V and 4 bases for J; bases not matched to a gene: 9. The CDR3 consists of 15 residues. The CDR3: CASRVGTASGNTIYF. CDR3 DNA: TGTGCCAGCAGGGTGGGGACAGCGTCCGGAAACACCATATATTTT.